Following are 23 T cell receptor beta chains from one sample sequenced in a study of blood T cell repertoires in COVID-19. The method was immunoSEQ multiplex PCR; TCRdb's version includes in-frame clones alone and lacks a portion of them. The data show 50,000 to 65,000 clones, with roughly 92% seen just once and approximately 6% held by the top ten. Sequencing was performed on peripheral blood. These receptors all stem from a human donor in a cohort sampled during active COVID-19.

The chain is built from TRBV11-1 and TRBJ2-2; possible D gene TRBD1, 5 bases. The length of the CDR3 is 16 residues. CDR1 and CDR2 (germline): SGHAT, FQDESV (reference sequence). V was clipped by 3 bases and J by 6 bases, with 17 bases between them. This chain's CDR3 is CASSFRAGAMPGELFF. For the CDR3, the DNA is TGTGCCAGCAGCTTCCGTGCTGGGGCCATGCCCGGGGAGCTGTTTTTT.

This rearrangement joins TRBV28 to TRBJ2-7; TRBD2 matches 9 bases. V lost 3 bases, J lost 4 bases, and 4 bases stayed unmatched. This CDR3 has 14 residues. CDR1 and CDR2 from the germline V gene are MDHEN and SYDVKM. CDR3 protein: CASSFRAGGYEQYF. For the CDR3, the DNA is TGTGCCAGCAGTTTCCGGGCGGGGGGGTACGAGCAGTACTTC. Using reference TRBV28 and TRBJ2-7 for the parts outside the CDR3, the full variable domain is DVKVTQSSRYLVKRTGEKVFLECVQDMDHENMFWYRQDPGLGLRLIYFSYDVKMKEKGDIPEGYSVSREKKERFSLILESASTNQTSMYLCASSFRAGGYEQYFGPGTRLTVT.

This chain links TRBV6-5 with TRBJ2-3; D may be TRBD2 (5 bases). This CDR3 region has 14 residues. Germline assignment: CDR1 MNHEY and CDR2 SVGAGI. Deletions cut 2 bases from V and 7 bases from J, with 13 bases between. The CDR3: CASSYNELAYTQYF. The CDR3, as DNA: TGTGCCAGCAGTTACAATGAGCTAGCTTATACGCAGTATTTT.

V and J are TRBV19 and TRBJ2-3; D uncertain. The CDR3 sequence is 15 residues long. V lost 0 bases, J lost 0 bases, and 7 bases lay in between. Germline-derived CDR1 and CDR2 are LNHDA and SQIVND (reference sequence). In nucleotides, the CDR3 is TGTGCCAGTAGTATAGATCTGTCCAGCACAGATACGCAGTATTTT. Translating gives CASSIDLSSTDTQYF.

This chain connects TRBV5-6 to TRBJ2-1; TRBD2 matches at 7 bases. CDR3 length equals 14 residues. Germline assignment: CDR1 SGHDT and CDR2 YYEEEE. Trimming removed 4 bases from V and 0 bases from J; junction bases left unmatched: 1. The DNA of the CDR3 is TGTGCCAGCAGCGGGACTAACTCCTACAATGAGCAGTTCTTC. Its translation: CASSGTNSYNEQFF.

The V gene is TRBV3-1 (or the pseudogene TRBV3-2), the J gene TRBJ1-6, with 7 bases identical to TRBD1. Trimming cost V 1 base and J 7 bases; bases outside gene matches: 7. CDR1 LGHDT and CDR2 YNNKEL come from the germline V gene (reference sequence). The CDR3 spans 16 residues. Written as DNA, the CDR3 is TGTGCCAGCAGCCAAGCATCGGGACAGACAAATTCACCCCTCCACTTT. It translates to CASSQASGQTNSPLHF.

V gene TRBV7-9 combines with J gene TRBJ2-5; tentatively, D is TRBD2 (6 bases). The CDR3 spans 16 residues. CDR1 and CDR2 (germline): SEHNR, FQNEAQ (reference sequence). With 5 bases removed from V and 6 bases from J, the gap between germline ends came to 22 bases. The CDR3 spells CASSLPPMGGGKTQYF. DNA for the CDR3: TGTGCCAGCAGCCTACCCCCCATGGGGGGTGGAAAGACCCAGTACTTC. Full variable domain (rest looked up from reference TRBV7-9 and TRBJ2-5): DTGVSQNPRHKITKRGQNVTFRCDPISEHNRLYWYRQTLGQGPEFLTYFQNEAQLEKSRLLSDRFSAERPKGSFSTLEIQRTEQGDSAMYLCASSLPPMGGGKTQYFGPGTRLLVL.

V usage is TRBV9 and J usage is TRBJ2-6, with a possible D match to TRBD1 (5 bases). Trimming shortened V by 0 bases and J by 2 bases, and 9 bases separated the two germline ends. The CDR3 covers 16 residues. CDR1 is SGDLS, CDR2 YYNGEE, per germline. The CDR3 DNA is TGTGCCAGCAGCGTAGAAACAGGCCCTGGGGCCAACGTCCTGACTTTC. It specifies CASSVETGPGANVLTF.

The CDR3: CAISGGGNIGDEQYF. CDR3 coding DNA: TGTGCCATCAGTGGGGGGGGGAATATTGGGGACGAGCAGTACTTC. V gene TRBV10-3 combines with J gene TRBJ2-7, with 7 bases fitting TRBD2. This CDR3 has 15 residues. V was clipped by 4 bases and J by 5 bases; unmatched bases: 11. Germline V gene data show CDR1 as ENHRY and CDR2 as SYGVKD.

The rearrangement uses TRBV4-1 and TRBJ2-1, with 9 nucleotides matching TRBD2. This CDR3 has 18 amino acids. CDR1 and CDR2 from the germline V gene are MGHRA and YSYEKL. V lost 2 bases to trimming and J lost 2 bases; unmatched junction nucleotides: 10. CDR3 loop: CASSQSLLAGIAYNEQFF. The CDR3 DNA sequence: TGCGCCAGCAGCCAATCCCTGCTAGCGGGGATAGCCTACAATGAGCAGTTCTTC.

The chain links TRBV7-9 to TRBJ2-3; TRBD2 might be the D (6 bases). This CDR3 has 16 amino acids. Germline CDR1 and CDR2: SEHNR and FQNEAQ (reference sequence). The V end lost 1 base, the J end lost 5 bases, and 16 bases lay between the germline ends. The CDR3 DNA is TGTGCCAGCAGCTTAGGAGTCGGGAGAGTGGGAGATACGCAGTATTTT. Protein product: CASSLGVGRVGDTQYF. Combining the CDR3 with reference TRBV7-9 and TRBJ2-3 gives the whole variable domain DTGVSQNPRHKITKRGQNVTFRCDPISEHNRLYWYRQTLGQGPEFLTYFQNEAQLEKSRLLSDRFSAERPKGSFSTLEIQRTEQGDSAMYLCASSLGVGRVGDTQYFGPGTRLTVL.

The CDR3 bases are TGTGCCAGCTCACCAGGGTGGAGCGTTAACTATGGCTACACCTTC. The encoded protein is CASSPGWSVNYGYTF. This chain joins TRBV18 and TRBJ1-2; D remains unclear. The length of the CDR3 is 15 residues. Per the germline V gene, CDR1 is KGHSH and CDR2 is LQKENI. V was shortened by 2 bases and J by 1 base, with 11 bases between the two germline ends.

The V and J genes are TRBV7-9 and TRBJ2-7, with 13 positions matching TRBD2. This CDR3 contains 15 residues. Germline CDR1 SEHNR, CDR2 FQNEAQ (reference sequence). J gave up 5 bases and V 8 bases, and 9 bases lay outside the gene matches. CDR3 bases: TGTGCCAGCGTAGGACTAGCGGGAGACAGAAACGAGCAGTACTTC. Residues: CASVGLAGDRNEQYF.

CDR3 DNA: TGCGCCAGCAGTCACCTTATTGAAGGGGCAGGGTCGAGCCAGCCCCAGCATTTT. As protein: CASSHLIEGAGSSQPQHF. This chain connects TRBV23-1 to TRBJ1-5, with TRBD1 as a possible D gene (5 bases). TRBV23-1 has ORF status, its function being uncertain. Trimming removed 3 bases at V and 7 bases at J, with 25 bases between. This CDR3 spans 18 amino acids.

This chain links TRBV10-3 with TRBJ2-5; the D gene is possibly TRBD2 (6 bases). V was cut by 2 bases and J by 3 bases, with 10 bases left in between. Germline-derived CDR1 and CDR2 are ENHRY and SYGVKD. The CDR3 runs to 14 residues. The CDR3 DNA is TGTGCCATCAGTGAGGACGGAGGGAAAGAGACCCAGTACTTC. Amino acid sequence: CAISEDGGKETQYF.

The V gene is TRBV30, the J gene TRBJ1-3, with TRBD1 matching 8 bases. This CDR3 region has 15 residues. Per the germline V gene, CDR1 is GTSNPN and CDR2 is SVGIG (reference sequence). V shed 4 bases, J shed 0 bases, and the junction held 5 bases outside the gene matches. The CDR3 DNA sequence: TGTGCCTGGACCCGGGACAGGAGCTCTGGAAACACCATATATTTT. Its protein is CAWTRDRSSGNTIYF.

The rearrangement uses TRBV6-6 and TRBJ2-7; 10 bases align to TRBD1. This CDR3 has 16 amino acids. Looked up from germline, CDR1 is MNHNY and CDR2 is SVGAGI (reference sequence). V was pared by 6 bases and J by 2 bases, with 10 bases of the junction left unmatched. CDR3 coding DNA: TGTGCCAGCAGGCTCGCCCCGGGACAGGGGACCTACGAGCAGTACTTC. This translates into CASRLAPGQGTYEQYF.

The chain has TRBV11-3 and TRBJ2-7; TRBD2 aligns across 9 bases. The V gene's germline CDR1 is SGHNT and CDR2 YENEEA. The CDR3 covers 15 residues. The V gene end was trimmed by 5 bases and the J gene end by 4 bases; junction bases not matched to a gene: 9. CDR3 loop: CASSNSGSGGYEQYF. The CDR3 coding sequence is TGTGCCAGCAGCAATAGCGGGAGTGGTGGGTACGAGCAGTACTTC.

A note on this clone: This sample also contains other DNA sequences that code for the same CDR3. The J gene is TRBJ1-1, the V gene TRBV11-2, with D possibly matching TRBD1 (6 bases). The CDR3 totals 14 residues. Deletions cut 2 bases from V and 1 base from J, with 8 bases between. From germline, CDR1 is SGHAT and CDR2 FQNNGV. CDR3 DNA sequence: TGTGCCAGCAGCTTACAACAGGGGAACACTGAAGCTTTCTTT. Residues: CASSLQQGNTEAFF.

There are a few counts of this clone. The chain carries TRBV3-1 (or the pseudogene TRBV3-2) and TRBJ1-5, with 8 bases that match TRBD1. With 4 bases clipped from V and 0 bases from J, the junction kept 14 bases outside the gene matches. The CDR3 has 19 amino acids. Germline V gene sequence: CDR1 LGHDT, CDR2 YNNKEL (reference sequence). CDR3 region: CASSRGCGTGRYSNQPQHF. CDR3 DNA sequence: TGTGCCAGCAGCCGAGGATGTGGGACAGGCCGATATAGCAATCAGCCCCAGCATTTT.

This chain connects TRBV30 to TRBJ1-1; 11 nucleotides line up with TRBD1. The V and J ends lost 8 bases and 10 bases, in that order; junction bases with no gene match: 15. Germline V CDR1 and CDR2: GTSNPN, SVGIG (reference sequence). There are 14 residues in the CDR3. The chain's CDR3 is CAHNPGTGGSRAFF. The CDR3 bases are TGTGCCCATAACCCCGGGACAGGGGGATCTAGAGCTTTCTTT.

The chain links TRBV19 to TRBJ2-5; possible D gene TRBD2, 7 bases. Germline V gene lookup returns CDR1 LNHDA and CDR2 SQIVND (reference sequence). The CDR3 consists of 14 residues. The V end lost 9 bases, the J end lost 7 bases, and 21 bases lay between the germline ends. The CDR3 loop is CASRLTGGAGTQYF. CDR3 nucleotides: TGTGCCAGCCGACTCACGGGGGGCGCGGGGACCCAGTACTTC.

The rearrangement uses TRBV6-2 or TRBV6-3 and TRBJ1-6; perhaps TRBD1 as D (5 bases). The CDR3 totals 13 residues. The ends were cut back, 4 bases at V and 8 bases at J, with 9 bases in the middle. Germline V lookup: CDR1 MNHEY, CDR2 SVGEGT. CDR3 protein: CASSSDSHSPLHF. As DNA, the CDR3 is TGTGCCAGCAGTTCAGACAGCCATTCACCCCTCCACTTT.